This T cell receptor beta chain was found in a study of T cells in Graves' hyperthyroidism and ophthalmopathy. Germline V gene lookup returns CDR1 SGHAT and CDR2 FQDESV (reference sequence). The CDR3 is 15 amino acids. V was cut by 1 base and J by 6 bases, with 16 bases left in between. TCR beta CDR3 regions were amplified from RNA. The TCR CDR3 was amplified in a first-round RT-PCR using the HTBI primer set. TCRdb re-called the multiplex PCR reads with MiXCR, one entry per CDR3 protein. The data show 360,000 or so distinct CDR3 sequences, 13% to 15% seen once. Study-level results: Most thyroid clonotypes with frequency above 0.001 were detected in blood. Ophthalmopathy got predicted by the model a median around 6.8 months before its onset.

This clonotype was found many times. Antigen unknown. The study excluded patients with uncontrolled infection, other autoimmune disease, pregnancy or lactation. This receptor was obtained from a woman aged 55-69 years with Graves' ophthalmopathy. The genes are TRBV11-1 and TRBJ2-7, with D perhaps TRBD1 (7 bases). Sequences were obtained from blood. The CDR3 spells CASSLVGGGSGEQYF. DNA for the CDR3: TGTGCCAGCAGCTTAGTTGGAGGGGGCTCGGGCGAGCAGTACTTC.